The clone carrying this T cell receptor beta chain occurred a few times. This specimen comes from a study of T cells after yellow fever vaccination. The length of the CDR3 is 15 residues. The V segment lost 6 bases and the J segment 7 bases; nucleotides outside the gene matches: 6. Germline values: CDR1 LGHDT, CDR2 YNNKEL (reference sequence). TCRdb processed the 5' RACE reads anew with MiXCR; each CDR3 protein has one entry. The sample yields approximately 300,000 distinct CDR3 sequences, over 8.5% seen once. The clonotype comes from a man between 18 and 35 years old who received the YFV17D yellow fever vaccine. The input for sequencing was CD4+ T cells sorted from PBMCs, taken 45 days after the yellow fever booster vaccination. The V gene is TRBV3-1, the J gene TRBJ2-3; 14 nucleotides agree with TRBD2. CDR3 nucleotides: TGTGCCAGCAGTCAGGGGACTAGCGGGGGCCATACGCAGTATTTT. Protein: CASSQGTSGGHTQYF.